The TCR beta chain described here comes from a study of long-term antiretroviral therapy in people with HIV. Trimming left V 2 bases short and J 0 bases short, with 7 bases between. This CDR3 comprises 14 residues. CDR1 and CDR2 (germline): KGHSH, LQKENI. The United States was where all participants with HIV were treated. Researchers ran immunoSEQ v3.0 at survey level. The repertoire was sequenced with immunoSEQ multiplex PCR; TCRdb's copy has only in-frame clones and lacks some. This table holds tens of thousands of clones, almost 85% found once. As for this clone: Antigen unknown.

General study results and limits: Pre-ART clonal expansion yielded clones that dominated the repertoire at all time points. CDR3 lengths in HIV samples spanned a narrower range than controls.

V is TRBV18 and J is TRBJ1-1, with D tentatively TRBD1 (6 bases). The clonotype originates from a woman younger than 45 with HIV. The sequencing used unsorted PBMCs, collected 1.1 years before starting antiretroviral therapy. The CDR3 loop is CASSPTGMNTEAFF. CDR3 sequence (DNA): TGTGCCAGCTCACCAACAGGGATGAACACTGAAGCTTTCTTT.